A single sample is the source of the 26 T cell receptor beta chains below, sequenced in a study of vaccination and CD4 T cells after COVID-19. With the Oncomine TCR Beta short-read assay, DNA from cultured CD4+ T cells was sequenced. From the PCR reads, TCRdb called clonotypes with MiXCR, one entry per CDR3 protein. The data contain under 25,000 distinct CDR3 sequences, 40% to 50% of them singletons. The sample's treatment: approximately nine-day PBMC culture with coronavirus spike peptide pools or control peptides (ViraFEST assay). Which antigens these TCRs recognize remains unknown. The sequencing used CD4+ T cells from blood, cultured in vitro, collected before SARS-CoV-2 vaccination. The source is a human donor who had recovered from COVID-19.

This chain joins TRBV27 and TRBJ1-1; 8 nucleotides align to TRBD1. This CDR3 contains 17 residues. From germline, CDR1 is MNHEY and CDR2 SMNVEV (reference sequence). The trim removed 7 bases at V and 3 bases at J, leaving 16 bases unmatched. DNA of the CDR3: TGTGCCAGCATCCGGGGAGGGGGGCAGGGGGCTGACACTGAAGCTTTCTTT. Its protein is CASIRGGGQGADTEAFF.

This clonotype was observed a handful of times. The CDR3 sequence: CASSKRGTNTEAFF. The DNA for the CDR3 is TGTGCCAGCTCTAAGAGGGGGACCAACACTGAAGCTTTCTTT. The chain couples TRBV6-1 to TRBJ1-1, with a tentative D call TRBD1 (6 bases). V lost 8 bases and J 2 bases, leaving 15 bases between the germline ends. CDR1 MNHNS and CDR2 SASEGT come from the germline V gene. The CDR3 covers 14 residues.

V usage is TRBV6-4 and J usage is TRBJ2-1; 9 nucleotides line up with TRBD2. This CDR3 is built from 15 residues. The V gene's germline CDR1 is MRHNA and CDR2 SNTAGT. The V gene end was trimmed by 0 bases and the J gene end by 9 bases; junction bases not matched to a gene: 6. CDR3 in amino acids: CASSDSAGGPAEQFF. CDR3 in DNA: TGTGCCAGCAGTGACTCGGCGGGGGGGCCGGCTGAGCAGTTCTTC.

This chain connects TRBV11-2 to TRBJ1-2, with D perhaps matching TRBD1 (5 bases). The CDR3 runs to 13 residues. V was trimmed by 1 base and J by 4 bases, leaving 7 bases between them. Germline CDR1 is SGHAT and CDR2 is FQNNGV. Here the CDR3 DNA reads TGTGCCAGCAGCTTAGTTGGGGGCTATGGCTACACCTTC. Translation gives CASSLVGGYGYTF.

This clonotype was counted a single time. The rearrangement joins TRBV28 to TRBJ2-5, with TRBD2 identical over 9 bases. J lost 4 bases, V lost 6 bases, and 3 bases had no gene match. The germline V gene has CDR1 MDHEN and CDR2 SYDVKM. The CDR3 is made up of 13 amino acids. The DNA of the CDR3 is TGTGCCAGCAGGACTAGCGGACTAGAGACCCAGTACTTC. The encoded protein is CASRTSGLETQYF.

This clonotype has only a few counts. The chain joins TRBV7-8 to TRBJ1-5; no firm D call. The CDR3 spans 12 residues. Germline V gene data show CDR1 as SGHVS and CDR2 as FQNEAQ. Trimming pared 4 bases from V and 6 bases from J, leaving 7 bases between. The CDR3 DNA sequence: TGTGCCAGCAGCTCCATCGCTCAGCCCCAGCATTTT. Encoded protein: CASSSIAQPQHF.

The V and J genes are TRBV25-1 and TRBJ2-1, with D uncertain. The ends were cut back, 6 bases at V and 0 bases at J, with 12 bases in the middle. The CDR3 extends over 15 amino acids. Germline V lookup: CDR1 MGHDK, CDR2 SYGVNS. The chain's CDR3 is CASSHSLSSYNEQFF. CDR3 DNA: TGTGCCAGCAGCCATTCCCTGAGCTCCTACAATGAGCAGTTCTTC.

V and J are TRBV4-3 and TRBJ1-3; D perhaps matches TRBD1 (5 bases). This CDR3 region has 14 residues. Germline CDR1 LGHNA, CDR2 YSLEER. Trimming shortened V by 1 base and J by 8 bases, and 12 bases separated the two germline ends. The CDR3 sequence is CASSQAQGRDTIYF. CDR3 DNA: TGCGCCAGCAGCCAAGCCCAGGGTAGGGACACCATATATTTT.

V is TRBV6-2 or TRBV6-3 and J is TRBJ1-2; D might be TRBD1 (5 bases). Between the trimmed V and J ends, which lost 7 bases and 0 bases, there was a span of 15 bases. The CDR3 is made up of 15 amino acids. Germline loops: CDR1 MNHEY, CDR2 SVGEGT. The CDR3 nucleotides read TGTGCCAGCAAACCGGGACGCAGCTCTAACTATGGCTACACCTTC. Amino acid sequence: CASKPGRSSNYGYTF.

This clonotype was seen more than once but under ten times. The V call is TRBV5-6, the J call TRBJ1-5, with TRBD1 matching 9 bases. The germline CDR1 and CDR2 sequences are SGHDT and YYEEEE. Unmatched junction bases numbered 17, after V lost 4 bases and J lost 6 bases. The CDR3 spans 18 residues. CDR3 amino acids: CASSSGTGTRSRGQPQHF. The CDR3 DNA reads as TGTGCCAGCAGCAGTGGGACAGGGACACGGTCAAGGGGTCAGCCCCAGCATTTT.

The V gene is TRBV5-3, the J gene TRBJ1-2; the match to TRBD1 covers 7 bases. TRBV5-3 is an open reading frame, and its role is uncertain. This CDR3 comprises 14 residues. The J segment lost 8 bases and the V segment lost 8 bases, leaving 15 bases of the junction unmatched. DNA of the CDR3: TGTGCCAGCAGCGACGCCGGGACAGTGGGGGGCTACACCTTC. Protein product: CASSDAGTVGGYTF.

The rearrangement links TRBV19 to TRBJ2-7; D is uncertain. CDR1 LNHDA and CDR2 SQIVND come from the germline V gene (reference sequence). Between the trimmed V and J ends, which lost 3 bases and 7 bases, there was a span of 19 bases. The CDR3 length is 15 residues. CDR3 residues: CASSIEHIEFREQYF. As DNA, the CDR3 is TGTGCCAGTAGTATCGAGCATATCGAATTCCGAGAGCAGTACTTC.

CDR3 amino acids: CATQPRTQYF. The CDR3 coding sequence is TGTGCCACCCAGCCAAGGACCCAGTACTTC. V usage is TRBV6-1 and J usage is TRBJ2-5; D is undetermined. Germline V CDR1 and CDR2: MNHNS, SASEGT. The CDR3 extends over 10 amino acids. V shed 10 bases and J shed 7 bases, with 10 bases lying between them.

V usage is TRBV12-3 or TRBV12-4 and J usage is TRBJ2-1, with a tentative D call TRBD2 (6 bases). The CDR3 loop spans 15 amino acids. Trimming left V 6 bases short and J 5 bases short, with 17 bases between. The CDR3 spells CASRPGLSIHNEQFF. The CDR3 DNA reads as TGTGCCAGCAGGCCTGGACTAAGCATACACAATGAGCAGTTCTTC.

The V call is TRBV24-1, the J call TRBJ2-1; 11 bases are shared with TRBD1. Trimming cost V 4 bases and J 2 bases; bases outside gene matches: 3. Germline values: CDR1 KGHDR, CDR2 SFDVKD. There are 16 residues in the CDR3. The CDR3: CATSEMGQGAYNEQFF. The CDR3 DNA sequence: TGTGCCACCAGTGAAATGGGACAGGGGGCCTACAATGAGCAGTTCTTC.

This clonotype was counted a few times. The V call is TRBV24-1, the J call TRBJ2-5; D is possibly TRBD1 (5 bases). Germline V lookup: CDR1 KGHDR, CDR2 SFDVKD. Trimming stripped 4 bases from V and 0 bases from J, with 11 bases between. There are 15 residues in the CDR3. In DNA form, the CDR3 reads TGTGCCACCAGTGACCCGAGACAGTACCAAGAGACCCAGTACTTC. Encoded protein: CATSDPRQYQETQYF.

This clonotype was picked up a small number of times. This rearrangement joins TRBV20-1 to TRBJ2-4; D is uncertain. Germline V gene sequence: CDR1 DFQATT, CDR2 SNEGSKA (reference sequence). The V and J ends lost 7 bases and 0 bases respectively, with 13 bases between them. This CDR3 has 14 amino acids. In DNA form, the CDR3 reads TGCAGTGTCGAGGCGCGCTTAGCCAAAAACATTCAGTACTTC. Amino acid sequence: CSVEARLAKNIQYF.

The chain has TRBV7-2 and TRBJ2-3; 10 bases are shared with TRBD2. The V gene's germline CDR1 is SGHTA and CDR2 FQGNSA. Trimming took 5 bases from V and 0 from J; bases not matched to a gene: 2. The CDR3 runs to 15 residues. CDR3 sequence reads: CASSNSGGSTDTQYF. In nucleotides, the CDR3 is TGTGCCAGCAGCAATAGCGGGGGGAGCACAGATACGCAGTATTTT.

There are a few counts of this clonotype. This chain joins TRBV14 and TRBJ1-2; D remains ambiguous. V lost 0 bases to trimming and J lost 6 bases, with 8 bases between them. This CDR3 has 13 residues. Germline assignment: CDR1 SGHDN and CDR2 FVKESK. This CDR3 reads CASSQDYSHGYTF. The CDR3, as DNA: TGTGCCAGCAGCCAAGATTACAGTCATGGCTACACCTTC.

The rearrangement uses TRBV27 and TRBJ2-3; TRBD2 matches 7 bases. Germline CDR1 reads MNHEY; CDR2 reads SMNVEV (reference sequence). J lost 3 bases, V lost 2 bases, and 5 bases had no gene match. The CDR3 has 15 amino acids. CDR3 sequence (DNA): TGTGCCAGCAGTTTAGGACTAGTGAGAACAGATACGCAGTATTTT. Translation: CASSLGLVRTDTQYF.

This clonotype was observed a single time. This chain connects TRBV20-1 to TRBJ1-2, with a possible D match to TRBD1 (6 bases). Germline V gene data show CDR1 as DFQATT and CDR2 as SNEGSKA (reference sequence). The CDR3 sequence is 15 residues long. Trimming removed 0 bases from V and 8 bases from J, with 19 bases in between. The CDR3 reads CSARDLRDTAYGYTF. Here the CDR3 DNA reads TGCAGTGCTAGAGATCTCCGGGACACTGCATACGGCTACACCTTC.

In this sample, this clonotype turned up once. The chain combines TRBV19 with TRBJ2-3, with 11 bases matching TRBD2. With V trimmed by 5 bases and J by 0 bases, 16 bases remained unmatched. The CDR3 loop spans 20 amino acids. Germline CDR1 reads LNHDA; CDR2 reads SQIVND (reference sequence). CDR3 DNA: TGTGCCAGTAGTGGCCCCTCCGGGACTAGCGGTCACCCTAGCACAGATACGCAGTATTTT. Translation: CASSGPSGTSGHPSTDTQYF.

The rearrangement uses TRBV7-2 and TRBJ2-5, with D uncertain. The CDR3 is 12 residues long. Germline values: CDR1 SGHTA, CDR2 FQGNSA. The germline V and J ends were trimmed by 5 bases and 5 bases, with 9 bases remaining between them. Here the CDR3 reads CASSVLPETQYF. DNA of the CDR3: TGTGCCAGCAGCGTTTTACCCGAGACCCAGTACTTC.

The chain joins TRBV9 to TRBJ2-5; no clear D. The CDR3 has 15 residues. V was clipped by 4 bases and J by 5 bases, with 18 bases between them. Germline V gene lookup returns CDR1 SGDLS and CDR2 YYNGEE. CDR3 residues: CASSPQPRVGETQYF. For the CDR3, the DNA is TGTGCCAGCAGCCCCCAGCCTAGAGTGGGCGAGACCCAGTACTTC. Complete variable domain (other parts from reference TRBV9 and TRBJ2-5): DSGVTQTPKHLITATGQRVTLRCSPRSGDLSVYWYQQSLDQGLQFLIQYYNGEERAKGNILERFSAQQFPDLHSELNLSSLELGDSALYFCASSPQPRVGETQYFGPGTRLLVL.

The V gene is TRBV12-3 or TRBV12-4, the J gene TRBJ1-4, with a possible D match to TRBD1 (5 bases). Trimming removed 6 bases at V and 10 bases at J, with 12 bases between. The CDR3 spans 12 residues. In nucleotides, the CDR3 is TGTGCCAGCAGCCCCGGGGCGCGAAAACTGTTTTTT. It is translated as CASSPGARKLFF.

The genes are TRBV12-3 or TRBV12-4 and TRBJ1-2; D gene unclear. With 0 bases removed from V and 1 base from J, the gap between germline ends came to 3 bases. The CDR3 has 13 amino acids. CDR3 in amino acids: CASSLALNYGYTF. The CDR3 DNA follows: TGTGCCAGCAGTTTAGCCCTTAACTATGGCTACACCTTC.